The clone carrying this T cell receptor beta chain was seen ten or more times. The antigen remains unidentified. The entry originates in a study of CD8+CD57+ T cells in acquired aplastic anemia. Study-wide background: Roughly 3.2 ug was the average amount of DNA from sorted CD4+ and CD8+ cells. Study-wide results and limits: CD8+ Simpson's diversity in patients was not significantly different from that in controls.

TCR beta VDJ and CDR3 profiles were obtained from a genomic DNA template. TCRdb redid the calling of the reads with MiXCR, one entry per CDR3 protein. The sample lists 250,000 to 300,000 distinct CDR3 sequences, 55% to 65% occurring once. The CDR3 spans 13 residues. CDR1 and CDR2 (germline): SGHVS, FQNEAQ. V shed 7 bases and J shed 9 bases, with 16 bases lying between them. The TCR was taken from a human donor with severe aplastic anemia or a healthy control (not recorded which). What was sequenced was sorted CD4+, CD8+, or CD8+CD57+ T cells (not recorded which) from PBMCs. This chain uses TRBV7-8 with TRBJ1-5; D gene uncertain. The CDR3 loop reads CASNSGPTGPQHF. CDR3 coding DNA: TGTGCCAGCAACTCCGGACCTACCGGGCCCCAGCATTTT.